The entry below gives a single T cell receptor beta chain sequence along with its context. No antigen is known for it. CDR3 length: 15 residues. Per the germline V gene, CDR1 is SNHLY and CDR2 is FYNNEI. Germline trimming cut 6 bases from V and 4 bases from J; bases unmatched to any gene: 5. This sample was taken from a study of T cell repertoires and HLA-DP antigens. Findings and limits, study-wide: Antigen presentation used HeLa cells, with total CD4+ cells responding.

Profiled with immunoSEQ multiplex PCR; TCRdb holds only in-frame clones, not every one. Here the sample spans about 110,000 clones, almost 95% being singletons. The sample comprised CD4+ T cells from PBMCs. This TCR was sampled from a woman in her late teens or twenties in good health and CMV-seronegative. The chain carries TRBV2 and TRBJ2-2; the match to TRBD1 covers 10 bases. The CDR3 reads CASRGTGVTTGELFF. The CDR3 bases are TGTGCCAGCAGGGGGACAGGGGTTACCACCGGGGAGCTGTTTTTT.